This TCR beta chain emerged from a study of T cell responses to AZD1222 COVID-19 vaccine. The assay was immunoSEQ multiplex PCR, and TCRdb's table has in-frame clones only and misses some. The sample holds 95,000 to 150,000 clones, about 86% seen once. This TCR was sampled from an adult who received the AZD1222 COVID-19 vaccine. Sequenced material: peripheral blood, taken 28 days after the second AZD1222 dose.

CDR3 in DNA: TGTGCCAGCAGCGAAAAAGAGACCCAGTACTTC. It encodes CASSEKETQYF. The chain combines TRBV11-2 with TRBJ2-5; D not resolved. The CDR3 is 11 residues long. V gave up 5 bases and J gave up 3 bases, with 4 bases separating them. Germline CDR1 and CDR2: SGHAT and FQNNGV.